This T cell receptor beta chain was found in a study of technical replicates of blood from a few donors. Per the germline V gene, CDR1 is SEHNR and CDR2 is FQNEAQ (reference sequence). The CDR3 has 14 amino acids. With 6 bases removed from V and 6 bases from J, the gap between germline ends came to 17 bases. This clone is a singleton in its sample. Some clones are missing from TCRdb's copy, which holds only in-frame ones; the method was immunoSEQ multiplex PCR. Of about 85,000 clones in the sample, 90% to 95% were seen once. This receptor was taken from a human donor in good health. What was sequenced was T cells isolated from PBMCs. The rearrangement links TRBV7-9 to TRBJ1-2; D might be TRBD1 (5 bases). CDR3 sequence (DNA): TGTGCCAGCAGAGGGAAAGGGGTGGACGATGGCTACACCTTC. This gives the protein CASRGKGVDDGYTF.